Below are 25 T cell receptor beta chains sequenced from a single sample in a study of T-cell reconstitution after alpha-beta-depleted transplantation in children. The TCRbeta library was prepared with unique molecular identifiers. MiXCR, applied by TCRdb to the PCR reads, yields one record per CDR3 protein. Among roughly 300,000 distinct CDR3 sequences, 10% were seen once, and the ten largest hold around 2.4%. Material: PBMCs from the stem cell graft donor, obtained from the stem cell graft. These receptors originate from a human donor who donated a stem cell graft to a child with acute lymphoblastic leukemia.

The chain carries TRBV30 and TRBJ2-1; 9 bases align to TRBD2. The V gene end was trimmed by 2 bases and the J gene end by 6 bases; junction bases not matched to a gene: 8. This CDR3 is built from 15 residues. CDR1 and CDR2 (germline): GTSNPN, SVGIG (reference sequence). The CDR3 bases are TGTGCCTGGAGTACCGGGACTAGCCCTTCCAATGAGCAGTTCTTC. Its protein is CAWSTGTSPSNEQFF.

The sample holds many counts of this clonotype. The CDR3: CATSRESGIETQYF. CDR3 nucleotide sequence: TGTGCCACCAGCAGAGAATCAGGGATTGAGACCCAGTACTTC. The rearrangement uses TRBV15 and TRBJ2-5, with a possible D match to TRBD1 (5 bases). The length of the CDR3 is 14 residues. V was shortened by 0 bases and J by 5 bases, with 10 bases between the two germline ends. The germline V gene has CDR1 LNHNV and CDR2 YYDKDF (reference sequence).

This clonotype was seen a few times. The chain recombines TRBV7-2 with TRBJ2-1, with 8 bases lining up with TRBD2. Germline V gene sequence: CDR1 SGHTA, CDR2 FQGNSA. The CDR3 has 16 amino acids. J was trimmed by 4 bases and V by 2 bases; bases with no gene match: 7. CDR3 region: CASSLTIPGGYNEQFF. The CDR3 DNA reads TGTGCCAGCAGCTTAACGATACCGGGAGGGTACAATGAGCAGTTCTTC.

The V gene is TRBV7-9, the J gene TRBJ1-2; D possibly corresponds to TRBD1 (6 bases). Germline V lookup: CDR1 SEHNR, CDR2 FQNEAQ (reference sequence). There are 12 residues in the CDR3. V lost 5 bases and J lost 6, with 10 bases in between. CDR3 in amino acids: CASSVDRNGYTF. In DNA, the CDR3 is TGTGCCAGCAGCGTCGACAGGAATGGCTACACCTTC.

At least ten counts were recorded for this clonotype. The rearrangement joins TRBV6-1 to TRBJ2-3; 7 positions match TRBD1. J gave up 1 base and V 8 bases, and 9 bases lay outside the gene matches. CDR3 length: 15 residues. The germline V gene has CDR1 MNHNS and CDR2 SASEGT. The CDR3 DNA sequence: TGTGCCAGCGGACGACAGGGAGAAGGCACAGATACGCAGTATTTT. Amino acid sequence: CASGRQGEGTDTQYF.

Only a few counts were recorded for this clonotype. V gene TRBV10-2 combines with J gene TRBJ2-3, with TRBD2 matching over 9 bases. This CDR3 contains 14 residues. Looked up from germline, CDR1 is WSHSY and CDR2 is SAAADI. Losses at the gene ends were 8 bases for V and 1 base for J; bases not matched to a gene: 4. CDR3 coding DNA: TGCGCCAGCGGCAGGACTAGCGGCACAGATACGCAGTATTTT. It encodes CASGRTSGTDTQYF.

This clonotype appeared a few times. The rearrangement joins TRBV28 to TRBJ1-5; 8 bases are shared with TRBD1. V lost 5 bases and J lost 7; bases outside the gene matches: 10. This CDR3 contains 15 residues. Germline V CDR1 and CDR2: MDHEN, SYDVKM. The CDR3 loop is CASSGGGQAGQPQHF. CDR3 bases: TGTGCCAGCAGTGGGGGGGGACAGGCAGGACAGCCCCAGCATTTT.

This clonotype was observed a handful of times. The chain has TRBV19 and TRBJ1-5; 7 bases match TRBD1. J gave up 4 bases and V 3 bases, and 6 bases lay outside the gene matches. Germline V gene data show CDR1 as LNHDA and CDR2 as SQIVND (reference sequence). CDR3 size: 15 residues. Here the CDR3 DNA reads TGTGCCAGTAGTATGACAGGGAAGGTGAATCAGCCCCAGCATTTT. It yields the protein CASSMTGKVNQPQHF.

This clonotype has a handful of counts. V gene TRBV3-1 combines with J gene TRBJ2-7, with 8 bases identical to TRBD2. CDR1 is LGHDT, CDR2 YNNKEL, per germline (reference sequence). With V trimmed by 1 base and J by 4 bases, 9 bases remained unmatched. CDR3 length equals 16 residues. In nucleotides, the CDR3 is TGTGCCAGCAGCCAAGCCCCCAGCGGGGGAAGGTACGAGCAGTACTTC. As protein: CASSQAPSGGRYEQYF.

The chain couples TRBV9 to TRBJ1-4; 11 positions agree with TRBD1. Per the germline V gene, CDR1 is SGDLS and CDR2 is YYNGEE. This CDR3 has 17 amino acids. Trimming cost V 4 bases and J 0 bases; bases outside gene matches: 5. DNA of the CDR3: TGTGCCAGCAGCCGGACAGGGGGCGGCTCAACTAATGAAAAACTGTTTTTT. Translating gives CASSRTGGGSTNEKLFF.

This clonotype was seen a handful of times. The chain uses TRBV28 and TRBJ2-7, with D tentatively TRBD1 (6 bases). Germline assignment: CDR1 MDHEN and CDR2 SYDVKM. The CDR3 has 12 residues. Deletions cut 8 bases from V and 6 bases from J, with 14 bases between. In DNA, the CDR3 is TGTGCCAGCGGGCTCACAGGGAGCGAGCAGTACTTC. This sequence encodes CASGLTGSEQYF.

This chain connects TRBV5-6 to TRBJ2-7, with a tentative D call TRBD1 (5 bases). This CDR3 has 15 amino acids. Germline-derived CDR1 and CDR2 are SGHDT and YYEEEE. Trimming pared 4 bases from V and 1 base from J, leaving 15 bases between. For the CDR3, the DNA is TGTGCCAGCAGCCCTGACAGTGAGGCTTCCTACGAGCAGTACTTC. This translates into CASSPDSEASYEQYF.

This clonotype has only a few counts. The rearrangement joins TRBV29-1 to TRBJ2-7; 9 bases line up with TRBD1. J gave up 3 bases and V 4 bases, and 4 bases lay outside the gene matches. The CDR3 has 13 residues. Germline loops: CDR1 SQVTM, CDR2 ANQGSEA. The CDR3 DNA is TGCAGCGTTGCCCGGGACAGGGACTACGAGCAGTACTTC. Encoded protein: CSVARDRDYEQYF.

The chain employs TRBV27 and TRBJ1-2, with TRBD1 as a possible D gene (6 bases). The CDR3 contains 19 residues. In germline, CDR1 is MNHEY, CDR2 SMNVEV (reference sequence). V was trimmed by 4 bases and J by 8 bases, leaving 32 bases between them. CDR3 sequence (DNA): TGTGCCAGCAGTTCCTCCGCCTATCCAACAGGGATCGGGTCGGGCGGCTACACCTTC. Amino acids: CASSSSAYPTGIGSGGYTF.

The chain employs TRBV7-2 and TRBJ2-3; a possible D gene is TRBD1 (5 bases). This CDR3 has 16 amino acids. V was trimmed by 1 base and J by 6 bases, leaving 17 bases between them. Germline CDR1 reads SGHTA; CDR2 reads FQGNSA. The chain's CDR3 is CASSLEVGRVGDTQYF. For the CDR3, the DNA is TGTGCCAGCAGCTTAGAAGTGGGCAGGGTTGGCGATACGCAGTATTTT. Variable domain in full (rest from reference TRBV7-2 and TRBJ2-3): GAGVSQSPSNKVTEKGKDVELRCDPISGHTALYWYRQSLGQGLEFLIYFQGNSAPDKSGLPSDRFSAERTGGSVSTLTIQRTQQEDSAVYLCASSLEVGRVGDTQYFGPGTRLTVL.

There are a few counts of this clonotype. The chain recombines TRBV13 with TRBJ1-4; 7 bases agree with TRBD1. Trimming took 4 bases from V and 8 from J; bases not matched to a gene: 10. Germline V CDR1 and CDR2: PRHDT, FYEKMQ (reference sequence). There are 15 residues in the CDR3. The CDR3 nucleotides read TGTGCCAGCAGCTACAAACAGGGGTCGGGAGAAAAACTGTTTTTT. It specifies CASSYKQGSGEKLFF.

This sequence joins TRBV11-2 and TRBJ2-3; D is perhaps TRBD1 (9 bases). The CDR3 is 18 amino acids. Between the trimmed V and J ends, which lost 5 bases and 2 bases, there was a span of 23 bases. Germline-derived CDR1 and CDR2 are SGHAT and FQNNGV. CDR3: CASSQRGGQGETTDTQYF. CDR3 in DNA: TGTGCCAGCAGCCAACGGGGGGGACAGGGAGAGACCACAGATACGCAGTATTTT. Full variable domain (missing parts from reference TRBV11-2 and TRBJ2-3): EAGVAQSPRYKIIEKRQSVAFWCNPISGHATLYWYQQILGQGPKLLIQFQNNGVVDDSQLPKDRFSAERLKGVDSTLKIQPAKLEDSAVYLCASSQRGGQGETTDTQYFGPGTRLTVL.

This clonotype was observed a handful of times. The chain is built from TRBV27 and TRBJ2-7; D is unclear. V was trimmed by 4 bases and J by 0 bases, leaving 10 bases between them. Germline V gene sequence: CDR1 MNHEY, CDR2 SMNVEV (reference sequence). The CDR3 has 14 residues. The DNA of the CDR3 is TGTGCCAGCAGTTCATACGGTCCCTCCTACGAGCAGTACTTC. This encodes CASSSYGPSYEQYF.

This clonotype was counted a single time. The genes are TRBV30 and TRBJ2-3, with D possibly matching TRBD2 (6 bases). Germline assignment: CDR1 GTSNPN and CDR2 SVGIG (reference sequence). The ends were cut back, 4 bases at V and 4 bases at J, with 18 bases in the middle. The CDR3 is made up of 15 amino acids. In nucleotides, the CDR3 is TGTGCCTGGACCCTTGGTAGCGGTCTCGCAGATACGCAGTATTTT. Amino acids: CAWTLGSGLADTQYF. The full variable domain, with the rest looked up from reference TRBV30 and TRBJ2-3, is SQTIHQWPATLVQPVGSPLSLECTVEGTSNPNLYWYRQAAGRGLQLLFYSVGIGQISSEVPQNLSASRPQDRQFILSSKKLLLSDSGFYLCAWTLGSGLADTQYFGPGTRLTVL.

V is TRBV20-1 and J is TRBJ2-1; perhaps D is TRBD1 or TRBD2 (7 bases each). V was cut by 1 base and J by 7 bases, with 26 bases left in between. The CDR3 extends over 18 amino acids. CDR1 and CDR2 (germline): DFQATT, SNEGSKA (reference sequence). CDR3 sequence reads: CSARADQGEGRGWNEQFF. In nucleotides, the CDR3 is TGCAGTGCTAGAGCCGATCAGGGGGAGGGCCGAGGGTGGAATGAGCAGTTCTTC.

This clonotype was seen a few times. The rearrangement links TRBV11-2 to TRBJ2-3; the D gene is possibly TRBD1 (5 bases). There are 15 residues in the CDR3. Germline lookup yields CDR1 SGHAT and CDR2 FQNNGV. The V and J ends lost 0 bases and 0 bases respectively, with 7 bases between them. This CDR3 is CASSLDGASTDTQYF. The CDR3 DNA reads TGTGCCAGCAGCTTAGATGGGGCCAGCACAGATACGCAGTATTTT.

This clonotype has at least ten counts. Here the CDR3 DNA reads TGTGCCAGCAGTCCTACAGGGGGCAAGACCCAGTACTTC. Residues: CASSPTGGKTQYF. V gene TRBV7-2 combines with J gene TRBJ2-5; 9 positions match TRBD1. CDR1 and CDR2 (germline): SGHTA, FQGNSA. The CDR3 covers 13 residues. J lost 6 bases, V lost 6 bases, and 5 bases had no gene match.

This sequence joins TRBV7-6 and TRBJ2-1, with 10 bases fitting TRBD2. Germline V gives CDR1 SGHVS, CDR2 FNYEAQ. This CDR3 has 14 amino acids. Unmatched junction bases numbered 6, after V lost 6 bases and J lost 7 bases. CDR3 amino acids: CASRAGGPGNEQFF. CDR3 DNA: TGTGCCAGCAGAGCGGGAGGGCCAGGGAATGAGCAGTTCTTC.

This clonotype was detected a few times. V and J are TRBV11-1 and TRBJ2-7; TRBD1 is a possible D gene (5 bases). The germline V gene has CDR1 SGHAT and CDR2 FQDESV (reference sequence). The CDR3 runs 15 residues. Trimming cost V 3 bases and J 2 bases, with 14 bases left between them. CDR3 in amino acids: CASSFYRDSTYEQYF. In DNA form, the CDR3 reads TGTGCCAGCAGCTTTTATCGTGACAGCACCTACGAGCAGTACTTC.

The CDR3: CASSTSVAYEQYF. Written as DNA, the CDR3 is TGTGCCAGCAGTACCAGCGTGGCCTACGAGCAGTACTTC. The chain combines TRBV27 with TRBJ2-7, with D hard to call. CDR3 length equals 13 residues. Trimming took off 5 bases at V and 2 bases at J, with 10 bases between the two ends. Germline loops: CDR1 MNHEY, CDR2 SMNVEV (reference sequence).